A selection of T cell receptor beta chains follows, all from one sample in a study of T cells in Graves' hyperthyroidism and ophthalmopathy. TCRdb used MiXCR to reprocess the multiplex PCR reads, holding one entry per CDR3 protein. The sample lists under 400,000 distinct CDR3 sequences, roughly 15% occurring once. Specimen: blood. The receptor source for this set is a woman aged 55-70 years with Graves' ophthalmopathy. CDR3s include the opening cysteine and the closing phenylalanine or tryptophan. The D gene is left open where the match is weak. Not all rows give a size; the values are once, few, many and, for expanded clones, a class.

clone_size	v_call	d_call	j_call	cdr3_aa	cdr3_nt
-	TRBV7-9	-	TRBJ1-5	CASSFDGAGNQPQHF	TGTGCCAGCAGCTTCGATGGGGCCGGCAATCAGCCCCAGCATTTT
-	TRBV5-4	TRBD1	TRBJ2-1	CASSPDRVVYEQFF	TGTGCCAGCAGCCCGGACAGGGTTGTGTATGAGCAGTTCTTC
-	TRBV5-6	-	TRBJ2-1	CASSSTGSEFF	TGTGCCAGCAGCTCTACCGGATCCGAGTTCTTC
-	TRBV7-3	-	TRBJ2-2	CASSLTSARGGAGELFF	TGTGCCAGCAGCCTTACTAGCGCCAGAGGGGGGGCCGGGGAGCTGTTTTTT
few	TRBV7-9	-	TRBJ2-6	CASSPDRDSGANVLTF	TGTGCCAGCAGCCCTGACAGAGACTCTGGGGCCAACGTCCTGACTTTC
many	TRBV7-8	-	TRBJ1-2	CASSLGGSNYGYTF	TGTGCCAGCAGCTTAGGGGGCTCGAACTATGGCTACACCTTC
-	TRBV5-1	-	TRBJ2-3	CASRVRGGYSDTQYF	TGCGCCAGCAGAGTGAGGGGCGGGTATTCAGATACGCAGTATTTT
few	TRBV20-1	TRBD1	TRBJ1-5	CSAQTGGGEASNQPQHF	TGCAGTGCACAGACAGGGGGCGGAGAGGCAAGCAATCAGCCCCAGCATTTT
-	TRBV27	TRBD1	TRBJ2-5	CASRPGTGGTRETQYF	TGTGCCAGCAGACCCGGTACAGGGGGCACCCGGGAGACCCAGTACTTC
many	TRBV12-3/TRBV12-4	TRBD2	TRBJ2-3	CASTFRSGIYTQYF	TGTGCCAGCACCTTTCGCAGCGGGATTTATACGCAGTATTTT
many	TRBV5-1	TRBD1	TRBJ2-7	CASSPSGTGGYEQYF	TGCGCCAGCAGCCCGTCCGGGACAGGGGGCTACGAGCAGTACTTC
few	TRBV30	TRBD1	TRBJ2-3	CAWSVGQGSDTQYF	TGTGCCTGGAGTGTGGGACAGGGCTCAGATACGCAGTATTTT
-	TRBV12-3/TRBV12-4	TRBD2	TRBJ2-2	CASIQLAGGTGELFF	TGTGCCAGCATCCAACTAGCGGGAGGCACCGGGGAGCTGTTTTTT
many	TRBV29-1	TRBD2	TRBJ2-7	CSPWDQGLAGGGEQYF	TGCAGCCCTTGGGATCAGGGACTAGCGGGAGGAGGCGAGCAGTACTTC